Listed below are T cell receptor beta chains from one sample, sequenced in a study of identical twins. TCRdb used MiXCR to reprocess the 5' RACE reads, holding one entry per CDR3 protein. The sample lists a few hundred thousand distinct CDR3 sequences; roughly an eighth were seen once. The same sample was also studied in work on yellow fever vaccine responses in identical twins.

The sequenced sample was CD4+ T cells sorted from blood. These receptors originate from a woman younger than 35 in good health. The CDR3 runs from the conserved cysteine through the conserved F or W. Each record gives: clone size, V gene, J gene, CDR3 protein. The listing skips clone size in some rows; elsewhere it reads once, few, many or a size class.

few	TRBV5-1	TRBJ2-7	CASSFYAGGVNEQYF
few	TRBV20-1	TRBJ2-7	CSARVGQVTYEQYF
few	TRBV4-3	TRBJ2-7	CASSQVLAGEQYF
many	TRBV5-1	TRBJ2-7	CASSPSGSYEQYF
many	TRBV10-3	TRBJ2-1	CAIMASGLEEQFF
NA	TRBV5-1	TRBJ2-3	CASTYRGSSTDTQYF
NA	TRBV29-1	TRBJ1-2	CSVVGGAGLYGYTF
many	TRBV12-3/TRBV12-4	TRBJ2-1	CASSLDPGATYNEQFF
many	TRBV5-8	TRBJ2-3	CASSLGTGGTTDTQYF
many	TRBV7-3	TRBJ2-3	CASSLGGSGDTQYF
many	TRBV7-2	TRBJ2-5	CASSLARGRWETQYF
NA	TRBV27	TRBJ2-1	CASTRTSGGLRHEQFF
NA	TRBV7-3	TRBJ2-1	CASSSTTYNEQFF
few	TRBV6-2/TRBV6-3	TRBJ2-7	CASSSAGSSYEQYF
NA	TRBV5-1	TRBJ2-5	CASSSSDRDGETQYF
few	TRBV5-1	TRBJ2-2	CASSSGLATGELFF
few	TRBV25-1	TRBJ1-4	CASSEEREGRREKLFF
NA	TRBV3-1	TRBJ2-3	CASSARLAGVVTDTQYF
many	TRBV5-1	TRBJ2-1	CASSNEPEGEQFF
NA	TRBV9	TRBJ1-2	CASSPREGYGYTF
once	TRBV11-2	TRBJ2-7	CASSSADRSPSYEQYF
NA	TRBV5-1	TRBJ1-2	CASSGDFLGTEGYTF
many	TRBV12-3/TRBV12-4	TRBJ1-1	CASSPARVNTEAFF
NA	TRBV7-9	TRBJ2-7	CASSLALQGTGGEQYF
NA	TRBV3-1	TRBJ2-1	CASSQGRTSGNNEQFF
NA	TRBV11-2	TRBJ2-1	CASSLVGGAISYNEQFF
few	TRBV20-1	TRBJ2-5	CSARANLGGPETQYF
few	TRBV20-1	TRBJ2-7	CSARDPGGDLELEQYF
NA	TRBV2	TRBJ2-1	CASRGFGLSFF
many	TRBV12-3/TRBV12-4	TRBJ2-1	CASTQGLNEQFF
few	TRBV5-1	TRBJ2-6	CASSWGQFDANVLTF
NA	TRBV28	TRBJ2-7	CASSGDGPSSYEQYF
NA	TRBV30	TRBJ2-7	CAWSRLGFEQYF
few	TRBV6-1	TRBJ2-2	CASRISGGYTGELFF
few	TRBV7-3	TRBJ2-3	CASSLLGTTTDTQYF
NA	TRBV6-2/TRBV6-3	TRBJ1-1	CASSYNPGAGNTEAFF
few	TRBV29-1	TRBJ1-1	CSVEGQGGTEAFF
few	TRBV7-2	TRBJ2-1	CASSPIAGGIYNEQFF
few	TRBV7-8	TRBJ1-5	CASSFLGTGGQPQHF
NA	TRBV11-1	TRBJ1-3	CASRSYDRTGTQAGNTIYF
many	TRBV12-3/TRBV12-4	TRBJ1-5	CASSFLDSNQPQHF
many	TRBV7-2	TRBJ2-3	CASSLRAGGLDTQYF
few	TRBV29-1	TRBJ2-1	CSVRTGLEQFF
NA	TRBV19	TRBJ1-3	CASRRYRTSGNTIYF
NA	TRBV29-1	TRBJ1-3	CSADDRGLGNTIYF
few	TRBV9	TRBJ2-3	CASSVGGGGGPDTQYF
NA	TRBV7-2	TRBJ2-7	CASSLSEVTYEQYF
many	TRBV12-3/TRBV12-4	TRBJ1-6	CASSIGQHSPLHF
NA	TRBV6-2/TRBV6-3	TRBJ2-2	CASSSRGRSNTGELFF